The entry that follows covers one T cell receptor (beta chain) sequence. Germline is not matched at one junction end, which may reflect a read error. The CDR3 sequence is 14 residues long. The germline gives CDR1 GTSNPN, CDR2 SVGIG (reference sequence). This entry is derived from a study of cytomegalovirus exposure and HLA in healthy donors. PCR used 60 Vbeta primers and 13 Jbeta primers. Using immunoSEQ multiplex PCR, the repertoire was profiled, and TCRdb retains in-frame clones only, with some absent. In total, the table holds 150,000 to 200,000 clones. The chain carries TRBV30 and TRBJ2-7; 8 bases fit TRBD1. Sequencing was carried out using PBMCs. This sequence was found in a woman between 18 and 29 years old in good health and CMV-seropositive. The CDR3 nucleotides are TGTGCCTGGGCCCCGGGACAGGATATTTACGAGCGGTACTTC. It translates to CAWAPGQDIYERYF. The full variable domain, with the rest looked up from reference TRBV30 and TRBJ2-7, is SQTIHQWPATLVQPVGSPLSLECTVEGTSNPNLYWYRQAAGRGLQLLFYSVGIGQISSEVPQNLSASRPQDRQFILSSKKLLLSDSGFYLCAWAPGQDIYERYFGPGTRLTVT.